This T cell receptor beta chain was captured in a study of response to subunit inactivated influenza vaccine. Study observations and caveats: The authors put forward the suggestion that each seasonal influenza vaccination may bring in only a limited number of new T cells.

Via MiXCR, TCRdb re-called the RT-PCR reads, giving one row per CDR3 protein. The sample shows 800,000 to 1,000,000 distinct CDR3 sequences, around 20% of them seen only once. Per germline, CDR1 MNHEY and CDR2 SMNVEV (reference sequence). This CDR3 comprises 13 residues. V was clipped by 7 bases and J by 0 bases; unmatched bases: 1. This clonotype was seen a handful of times. Its antigen is as yet unknown. The chain uses TRBV27 and TRBJ2-3; 7 bases align to TRBD2. The receptor's source is a man over 45 who received an inactivated influenza vaccine. Here the sequenced sample was PBMCs from blood, taken roughly 5 days after vaccination. In nucleotides, the CDR3 is TGTGCCAGCAAGCGGGGCAGCACAGATACGCAGTATTTT. It specifies CASKRGSTDTQYF.